This TCR beta chain was identified in a study of blood T cell repertoires in COVID-19. On the study more broadly: T cells, B-cell-depleted T cells, or PBMCs supplied cDNA or gDNA.

Only in-frame clones appear in the TCRdb table, and some are missing; sequencing was by immunoSEQ multiplex PCR. The data contain about 210,000 clones, 80% of them singletons. Per germline, CDR1 ENHRY and CDR2 SYGVKD. J gave up 0 bases and V 6 bases, and 5 bases lay outside the gene matches. CDR3 size: 15 residues. This chain connects TRBV10-3 to TRBJ1-3; the match to TRBD1 covers 7 bases. The clonotype comes from a man aged 55 to 70 with acute or convalescent COVID-19. The sequenced material came from peripheral blood. DNA for the CDR3: TGTGCCATCAGGGGACAGTTGAGCTCTGGAAACACCATATATTTT. It encodes CAIRGQLSSGNTIYF.